This paragraph covers one TCR beta chain sequence. Antigen specificity is unknown. Germline V lookup: CDR1 MNHEY, CDR2 SVGAGI. With 8 bases removed from V and 4 bases from J, the gap between germline ends came to 12 bases. The CDR3 length is 13 residues. The authors' processing: For the immunoSEQ data, sequences were junction-only without quality scores, so filtering differed. Profiling relied on immunoSEQ multiplex PCR, and the TCRdb table lists in-frame clones only, not all of them. V and J calls and clone size are as listed in that table; D and trimming were resolved from the DNA. The repertoire holds about 1.4 million clones, with roughly 96% as singletons. The data are from a study of shared clonotypes between healthy human individuals. Study findings and constraints: The rarefaction results pointed to incomplete sorted-subset sequencing despite large depth.

This chain joins TRBV6-5 and TRBJ2-1, with D perhaps TRBD1 (6 bases). The receptor's source is a man aged 25-45 years in good health. The sequenced sample was naive CD4+ T cells sorted from blood. Subset reported: CD45RA+ positively selected. The CDR3 is CASGRQAYNEQFF. The CDR3 DNA sequence: TGTGCCAGCGGACGACAGGCTTACAATGAGCAGTTCTTC.